This TCR beta chain was captured by sequencing in a study of neoadjuvant anti-PD-1 for oral cavity cancer. In the study overall: Before surgery, most patients got three to four biweekly 3 mg/kg nivolumab doses. Patients without progression got a fourth dose around day 43.

Some clones are missing from TCRdb's copy, which holds only in-frame ones; the method was immunoSEQ multiplex PCR. The sample includes roughly 14,000 clones, roughly 82% of them seen just once. Stated time point: after neoadjuvant nivolumab, at surgical resection. The patients had HPV-negative, locally advanced oral cavity squamous cell carcinoma. Blood cells were analyzed directly, without culture or expansion. The sample in question was PBMCs, obtained after nivolumab (anti-PD-1) treatment. The TCR originated in a person aged 35-79 years with oral cavity squamous cell carcinoma.

The CDR3 bases are TGCGCCAGCAGTGAACCGGGACAGGGTATGGATACGCAGTATTTT. Protein: CASSEPGQGMDTQYF. The chain uses TRBV10-1 and TRBJ2-3; 9 bases are a match to TRBD1. Trimming at V came to 3 bases and at J to 6 bases, leaving 7 bases not matched to a gene. The CDR3 spans 15 residues. Germline values: CDR1 WNHNN, CDR2 SYGVQD (reference sequence).